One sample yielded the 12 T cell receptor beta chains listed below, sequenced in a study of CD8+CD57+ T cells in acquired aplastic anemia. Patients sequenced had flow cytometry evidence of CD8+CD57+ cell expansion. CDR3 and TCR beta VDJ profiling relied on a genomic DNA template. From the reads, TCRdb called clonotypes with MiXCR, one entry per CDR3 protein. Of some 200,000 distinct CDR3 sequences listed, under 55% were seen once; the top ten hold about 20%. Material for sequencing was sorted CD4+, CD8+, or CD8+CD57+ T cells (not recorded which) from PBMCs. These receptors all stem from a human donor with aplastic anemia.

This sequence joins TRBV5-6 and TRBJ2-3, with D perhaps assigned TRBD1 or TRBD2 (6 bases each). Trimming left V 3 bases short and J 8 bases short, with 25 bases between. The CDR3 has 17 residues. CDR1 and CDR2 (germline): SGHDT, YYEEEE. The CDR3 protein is CASSSLVGGKGTLTQYF. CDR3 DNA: TGTGCCAGCAGCTCCCTTGTCGGGGGCAAGGGGACCCTTACGCAGTATTTT.

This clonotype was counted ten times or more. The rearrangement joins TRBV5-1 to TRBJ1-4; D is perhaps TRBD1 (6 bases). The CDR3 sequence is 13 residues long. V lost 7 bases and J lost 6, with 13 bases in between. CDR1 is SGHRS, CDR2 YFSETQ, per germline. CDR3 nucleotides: TGCGCCAGCGGCAGGGGTAGTGATGAAAAACTGTTTTTT. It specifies CASGRGSDEKLFF. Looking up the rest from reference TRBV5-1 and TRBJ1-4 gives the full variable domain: KAGVTQTPRYLIKTRGQQVTLSCSPISGHRSVSWYQQTPGQGLQFLFEYFSETQRNKGNFPGRFSGRQFSNSRSEMNVSTLELGDSALYLCASGRGSDEKLFFGSGTQLSVL.

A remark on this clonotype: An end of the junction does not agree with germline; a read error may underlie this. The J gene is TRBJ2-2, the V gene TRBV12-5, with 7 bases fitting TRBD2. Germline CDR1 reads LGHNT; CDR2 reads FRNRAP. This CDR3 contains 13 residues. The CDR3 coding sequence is TGTGCTAGTGGATTGAGCGGGGCCGGGGAGCTGCTTTTT. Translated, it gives CASGLSGAGELLF.

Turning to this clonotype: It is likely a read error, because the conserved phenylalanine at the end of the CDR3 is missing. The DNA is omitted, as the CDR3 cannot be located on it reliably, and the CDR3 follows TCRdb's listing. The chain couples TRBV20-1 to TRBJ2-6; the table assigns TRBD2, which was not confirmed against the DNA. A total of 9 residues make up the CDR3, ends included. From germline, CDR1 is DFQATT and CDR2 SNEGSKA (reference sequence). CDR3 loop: CSARTLGTS.

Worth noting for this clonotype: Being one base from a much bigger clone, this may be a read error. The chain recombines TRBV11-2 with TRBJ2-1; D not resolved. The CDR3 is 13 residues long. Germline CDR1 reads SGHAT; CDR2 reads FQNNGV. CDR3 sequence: CGSSLDDPNEQFF. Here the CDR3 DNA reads TGTGGCAGCAGCTTAGACGACCCCAATGAGCAGTTCTTC.

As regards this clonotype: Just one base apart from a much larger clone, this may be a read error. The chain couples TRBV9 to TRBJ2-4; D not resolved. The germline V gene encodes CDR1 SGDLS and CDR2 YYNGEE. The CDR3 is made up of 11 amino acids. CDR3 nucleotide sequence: TGTGCCAGCAGCGTAGAAAACGTTCAGTACTTC. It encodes CASSVENVQYF.

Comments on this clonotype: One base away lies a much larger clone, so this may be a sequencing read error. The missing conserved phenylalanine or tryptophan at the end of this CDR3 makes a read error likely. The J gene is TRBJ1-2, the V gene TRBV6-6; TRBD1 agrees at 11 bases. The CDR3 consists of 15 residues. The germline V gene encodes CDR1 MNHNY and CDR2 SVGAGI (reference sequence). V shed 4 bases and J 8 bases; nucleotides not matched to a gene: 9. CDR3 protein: CASSLRGQGGEGYTL. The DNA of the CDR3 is TGTGCCAGCAGTTTACGGGGACAGGGGGGTGAGGGCTACACCCTC.

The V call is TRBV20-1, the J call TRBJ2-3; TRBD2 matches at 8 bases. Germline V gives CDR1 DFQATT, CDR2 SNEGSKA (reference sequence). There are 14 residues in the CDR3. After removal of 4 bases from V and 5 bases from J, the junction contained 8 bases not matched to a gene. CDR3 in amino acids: CSATDGRAIDTQYF. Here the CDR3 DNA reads TGCAGTGCTACTGACGGGAGGGCAATAGATACGCAGTATTTT.

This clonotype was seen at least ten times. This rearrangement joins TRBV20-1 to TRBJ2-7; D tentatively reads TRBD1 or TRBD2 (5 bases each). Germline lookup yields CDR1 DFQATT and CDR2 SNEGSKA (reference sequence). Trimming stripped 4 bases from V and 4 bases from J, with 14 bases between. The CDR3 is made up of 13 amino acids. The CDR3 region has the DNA TGCAGTGCTACCGGGGACGGCTTATACGAGCAGTACTTC. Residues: CSATGDGLYEQYF.

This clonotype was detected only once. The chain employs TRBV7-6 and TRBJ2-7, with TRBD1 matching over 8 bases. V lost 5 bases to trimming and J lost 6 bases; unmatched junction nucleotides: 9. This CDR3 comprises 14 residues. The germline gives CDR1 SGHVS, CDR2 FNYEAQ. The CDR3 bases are TGTGCCAGCAGCGCTAGGACAGGGTATCGCGAGCAGTACTTC. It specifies CASSARTGYREQYF.

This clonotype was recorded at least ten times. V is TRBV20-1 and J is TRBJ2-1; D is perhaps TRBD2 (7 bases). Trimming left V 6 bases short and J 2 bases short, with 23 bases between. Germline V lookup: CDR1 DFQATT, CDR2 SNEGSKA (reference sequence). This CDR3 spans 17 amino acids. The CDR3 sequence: CSAPKGLRGRAYNEQFF. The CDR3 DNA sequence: TGCAGTGCCCCAAAGGGTCTGCGGGGGCGGGCCTACAATGAGCAGTTCTTC.

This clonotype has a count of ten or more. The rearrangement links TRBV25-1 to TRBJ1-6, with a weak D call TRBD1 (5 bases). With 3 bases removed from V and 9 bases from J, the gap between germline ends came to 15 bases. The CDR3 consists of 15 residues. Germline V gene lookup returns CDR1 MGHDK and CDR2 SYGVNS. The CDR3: CASSDGWGGGSPLHF. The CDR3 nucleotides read TGTGCCAGCAGTGATGGCTGGGGCGGCGGTTCACCCCTCCACTTT.